These 5 T cell receptor beta chains came from one sample sequenced in a study of T cell repertoires in cytomegalovirus infection. Which antigens these TCRs recognize remains unknown. TCRdb re-analysed the reads in MiXCR, keeping a single row per CDR3 protein. The sample has 370,000 or so distinct CDR3 sequences, approximately 35% seen once. The sample was cultured PBMCs, taken from culture after CMV antigen stimulation. The receptors were gathered from a human donor in good health (CMV status not recorded). Some clones in this sample may be carry-over from other donors' samples.

The gene calls are TRBV12-3 or TRBV12-4 and TRBJ2-5; the match to TRBD1 covers 10 bases. J lost 4 bases, V lost 7 bases, and 9 bases had no gene match. The CDR3 runs to 15 residues. The CDR3 DNA is TGTGCCAGCACCTCCGGGACAGGGGATATAGAGACCCAGTACTTC. Encoded protein: CASTSGTGDIETQYF.

This clonotype was detected only a few times. J is TRBJ2-3 and V is TRBV27; 7 positions match TRBD2. Germline V gene sequence: CDR1 MNHEY, CDR2 SMNVEV (reference sequence). J was trimmed by 2 bases and V by 6 bases; bases with no gene match: 8. The CDR3 length is 15 residues. The CDR3 DNA follows: TGTGCCAGCAGGGCCAGCCTAGCGGCCACAGATACGCAGTATTTT. Its translation is CASRASLAATDTQYF.

This chain joins TRBV7-4 and TRBJ1-1, with D uncertain. V lost 7 bases to trimming and J lost 4 bases, with 13 bases between them. The CDR3 loop spans 13 amino acids. Germline CDR1 SGHVT, CDR2 SQSDAQ. The CDR3 sequence: CASNITPATEAFF. CDR3 coding DNA: TGTGCCAGCAATATAACACCGGCCACTGAAGCTTTCTTT.

This clonotype was seen ten or more times. V gene TRBV7-2 combines with J gene TRBJ1-3; maybe TRBD1 (5 bases). V gave up 0 bases and J gave up 0 bases, with 6 bases separating them. From germline, CDR1 is SGHTA and CDR2 FQGNSA. The CDR3 length is 15 residues. In DNA form, the CDR3 reads TGTGCCAGCAGCTTAGCGACAGCCTCTGGAAACACCATATATTTT. Protein sequence: CASSLATASGNTIYF.

This rearrangement joins TRBV4-1 to TRBJ2-1, with 8 bases identical to TRBD2. Unmatched junction bases numbered 14, after V lost 0 bases and J lost 4 bases. In germline, CDR1 is MGHRA, CDR2 YSYEKL. The CDR3 contains 19 residues. The DNA for the CDR3 is TGCGCCAGCAGCCAAGATCCCTCTGTAGCGGGATCGGAATACAATGAGCAGTTCTTC. Translating gives CASSQDPSVAGSEYNEQFF.